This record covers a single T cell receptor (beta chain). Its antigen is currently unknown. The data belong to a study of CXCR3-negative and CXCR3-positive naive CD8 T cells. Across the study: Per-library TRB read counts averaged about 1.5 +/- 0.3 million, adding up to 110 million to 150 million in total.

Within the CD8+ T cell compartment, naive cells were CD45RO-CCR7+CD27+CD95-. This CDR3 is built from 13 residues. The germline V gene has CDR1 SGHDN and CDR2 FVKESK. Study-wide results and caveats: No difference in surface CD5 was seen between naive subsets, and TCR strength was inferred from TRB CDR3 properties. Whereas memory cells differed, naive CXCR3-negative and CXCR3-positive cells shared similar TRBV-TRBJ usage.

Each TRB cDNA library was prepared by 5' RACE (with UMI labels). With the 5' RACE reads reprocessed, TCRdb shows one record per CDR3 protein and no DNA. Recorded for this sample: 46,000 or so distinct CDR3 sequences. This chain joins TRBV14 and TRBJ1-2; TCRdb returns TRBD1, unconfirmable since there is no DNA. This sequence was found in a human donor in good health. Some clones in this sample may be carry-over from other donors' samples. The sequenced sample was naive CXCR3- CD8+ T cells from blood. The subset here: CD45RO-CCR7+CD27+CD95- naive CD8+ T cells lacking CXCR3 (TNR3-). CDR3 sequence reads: CASSLDPGDGYTF.